This T cell receptor beta chain is drawn from a study of OX40 agonist ivuxolimab in advanced cancers. Background on the study: Enrolled patients in dose escalation had cancers that were hepatocellular carcinoma, melanoma, renal cell or head and neck cancer. Males comprised 75% to 90% of the group, whose mean age was roughly 60 years (range 23 to 79).

Study-level points and caveats: Dose levels from 0.1 to 3.0 mg/kg saw CD4+ and CD8+ blood T cells expand clonally by week 6. Clonal expansion was among the lowest in partial responders at 0.1-3.0 mg/kg, especially CD8+.

Only in-frame clones appear in the TCRdb table, and some are missing; sequencing was by immunoSEQ multiplex PCR. The sample yields 70,000 to 80,000 clones, around 90% seen once. Of note for this clone: Its target is unknown.

The J segment lost 4 bases and the V segment lost 0 bases, leaving 13 bases of the junction unmatched. Germline CDR1 and CDR2: GTSNPN and SVGIG (reference sequence). This CDR3 is built from 17 residues. The source is an adult with an advanced solid tumor such as melanoma, head and neck, liver or kidney cancer. The chain couples TRBV30 to TRBJ1-2; 8 bases are a match to TRBD1. The sequences come from CD4+ or CD8+ T cells sorted from blood, collected in a trial of the OX40 agonist ivuxolimab. CDR3 amino acids: CAWSVWTGSRAGYGYTF. The CDR3 region has the DNA TGTGCCTGGAGTGTGTGGACAGGGAGCCGAGCGGGCTATGGCTACACCTTC.